The sequence of this TCR beta chain was determined in a study of blood T cell repertoires in COVID-19. The protocol was immunoSEQ multiplex PCR, while the TCRdb copy is restricted to in-frame clones and leaves out a portion. The sample comprises roughly 220,000 clones, 80% of which are singletons, and 4.5% to 7% rests with the top ten. Germline CDR1 is SGHDT and CDR2 is YYEEEE. V lost 4 bases and J lost 3; bases outside the gene matches: 7. This CDR3 is 14 amino acids long. The sequence derives from a woman aged 70-85 years with acute or convalescent COVID-19. Sequences were obtained from peripheral blood. The J gene is TRBJ2-7, the V gene TRBV5-6, with 7 bases matching TRBD1. The CDR3 loop is CASSPRDSVYEQYF. As DNA, the CDR3 is TGTGCCAGCAGCCCCCGGGACAGCGTCTACGAGCAGTACTTC.